Given below is one TCR beta chain in context. It has no known antigen specificity. No qualities accompany the bases; no much larger clone lies one base away. The sample is drawn from a study of PD-1 blockade in classical Hodgkin lymphoma (dated by TCRdb to about 2020). Regarding the research as a whole: Nivolumab dosing was 3 mg/kg intravenously every 2 weeks, continuing until either disease progression or unacceptable toxicity. The study used CyTOF and TCR beta sequencing to define a peripheral blood immune signature of response to PD-1 blockade in classical Hodgkin lymphoma.

The Qiagen DNeasy kit was used to extract genomic DNA from unsorted PBMCs and from the negatively selected CD4+ and CD8+ fractions. TCR beta CDR3 regions were amplified by immunoSEQ multiplex PCR using primers annealing to V and J segments. Amplification bias was minimized using a synthetic immune receptor repertoire, and residual bias was removed computationally after sequencing. The authors' pipeline ran thus. Repertoire diversity was quantified as the Shannon entropy index using custom Python scripts. Unsorted, CD4+ and CD8+ repertoires were examined separately, except in combined analyses, for which CD4+ and CD8+ sequences were merged in silico. A clone counted as expanded when the clone's frequency after treatment rose at least 2-fold relative to C1D1, and clones undetected at baseline were given a pseudocount of 0.5. Singleton clones were defined as clones with 0 or 1 copy at C1D1, and non-singleton clones were defined as clones with 2 or more copies. Clones expanded in unsorted samples were labelled as CD4+, CD8+ or unknown by matching protein sequences in sorted samples from the same patient. Wilcoxon tests were applied to paired samples to test diversity changes from C1D1 to C4D1. As stored in TCRdb, this immuneACCESS dataset retains in-frame rearrangements with V and J assigned. A fraction of the clones does not appear; measured against another copy, unresolved V genes explain less than half of the discrepancy, and the remainder lacks a known reason. V, J and clone size are taken as reported in that table, and D and trimming were inferred from the DNA itself. The sample has fewer than 8,500 clones on record, about four fifths of them singletons. The leading ten clones occupy 30% to 40% of the sample.

In light of the paper, this sample's time point label describes: cycle 1 day 1 (C1D1), immediately before nivolumab initiation. All trial patients had relapsed after autologous stem cell transplantation, with cohorts A, B and C differing in prior brentuximab vedotin exposure. The trial cohort comprised fewer than 65 patients with relapsed/refractory classical Hodgkin lymphoma whose best overall responses were complete response, partial response or progressive disease. In the multi-cohort phase II CheckMate 205 trial, trial patients received single-agent nivolumab. An independent review committee assessed best overall response by applying the 2007 International Working Group response criteria. Trial PBMCs were collected just before the start of nivolumab (C1D1) and during therapy at cycle 2 day 1 and cycle 4 day 1. After peripheral blood was drawn into 8 mL Vacutainer Cell Preparation Tubes, PBMCs were isolated by centrifugation and then cryopreserved.

Overall study results and their limits: The study was restricted to a single clinical trial cohort, and the causes of repertoire differences, possibly disease activity or prior therapy, were left undefined. Baseline TCR diversity was reported to be lower in newly diagnosed patients than in healthy donors and to be lower still in relapsed/refractory patients. Patients starting nivolumab less than 1 year after ASCT had lower diversity and were excluded from later analyses to avoid confounding by immune reconstitution. Trial patients achieving complete response had baseline diversity similar to newly diagnosed patients, whereas partial responders and progressors had significantly lower diversity. By C4D1, a significant rise was seen in CD4+ TCR diversity but not in CD8+ TCR diversity (p=0.0027 vs p=0.16), and the rise was most apparent among complete responders (p=0.02).

The sequences come from peripheral blood mononuclear cells (PBMCs), collected at baseline. This clonotype was sampled from a human donor with classical Hodgkin lymphoma.

The CDR3 region has the sequence CASSLVQVSYEQYF. DNA sequence: TGTGCCAGCAGCTTGGTACAGGTTTCCTACGAGCAGTACTTC. The chain is assembled from TRBV5-6 and TRBJ2-7, and the D gene may be TRBD1, 5 bases matching. V is shortened by 0 bases, J by 1 base, and the region joining them spans 8 bases. The germline V gene encodes CDR1 SGHDT and CDR2 YYEEEE. The CDR3 holds 14 amino acids from the cysteine to the phenylalanine. This entry keeps only the CDR3 DNA: 42 bases, framed from base 1.